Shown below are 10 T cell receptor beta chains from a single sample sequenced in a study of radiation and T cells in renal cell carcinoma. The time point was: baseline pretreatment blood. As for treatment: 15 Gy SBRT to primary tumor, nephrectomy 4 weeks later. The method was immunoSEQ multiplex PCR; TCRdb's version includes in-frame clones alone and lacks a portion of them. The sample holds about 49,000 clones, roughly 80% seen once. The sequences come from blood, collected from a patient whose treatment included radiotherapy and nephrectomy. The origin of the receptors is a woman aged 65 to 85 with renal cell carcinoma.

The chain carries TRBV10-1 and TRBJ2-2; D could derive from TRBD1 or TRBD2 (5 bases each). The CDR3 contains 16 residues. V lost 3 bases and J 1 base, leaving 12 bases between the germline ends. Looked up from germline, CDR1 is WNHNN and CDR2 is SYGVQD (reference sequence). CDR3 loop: CASSDGAAGNTGELFF. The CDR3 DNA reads TGCGCCAGCAGTGACGGGGCGGCAGGGAACACCGGGGAGCTGTTTTTT.

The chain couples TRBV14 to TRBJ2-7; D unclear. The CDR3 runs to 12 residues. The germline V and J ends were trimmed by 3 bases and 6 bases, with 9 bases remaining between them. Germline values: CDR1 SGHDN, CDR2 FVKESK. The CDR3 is CASSQAPSEQYF. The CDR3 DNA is TGTGCCAGCAGCCAGGCTCCCAGCGAGCAGTACTTC.

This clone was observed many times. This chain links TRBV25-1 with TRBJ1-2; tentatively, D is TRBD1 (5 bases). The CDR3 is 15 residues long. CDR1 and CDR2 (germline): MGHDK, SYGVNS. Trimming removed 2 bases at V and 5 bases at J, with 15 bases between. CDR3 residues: CASSEPGVGVYGYTF. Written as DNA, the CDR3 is TGTGCCAGCAGTGAACCCGGGGTGGGGGTTTATGGCTACACCTTC.

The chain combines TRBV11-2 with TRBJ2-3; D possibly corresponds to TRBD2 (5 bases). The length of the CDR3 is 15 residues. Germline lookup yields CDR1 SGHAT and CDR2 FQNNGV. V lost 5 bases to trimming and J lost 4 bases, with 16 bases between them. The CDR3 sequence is CASSPGSPGSDTQYF. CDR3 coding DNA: TGTGCCAGCAGCCCCGGGTCCCCGGGGTCAGATACGCAGTATTTT.

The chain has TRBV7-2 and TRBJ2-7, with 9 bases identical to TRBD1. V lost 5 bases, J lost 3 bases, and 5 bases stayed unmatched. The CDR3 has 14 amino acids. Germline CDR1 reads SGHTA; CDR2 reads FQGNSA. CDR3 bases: TGTGCCAGCAGCGCGCGACAGGGGGGCTACGAGCAGTACTTC. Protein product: CASSARQGGYEQYF. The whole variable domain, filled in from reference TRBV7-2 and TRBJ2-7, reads GAGVSQSPSNKVTEKGKDVELRCDPISGHTALYWYRQSLGQGLEFLIYFQGNSAPDKSGLPSDRFSAERTGGSVSTLTIQRTQQEDSAVYLCASSARQGGYEQYFGPGTRLTVT.

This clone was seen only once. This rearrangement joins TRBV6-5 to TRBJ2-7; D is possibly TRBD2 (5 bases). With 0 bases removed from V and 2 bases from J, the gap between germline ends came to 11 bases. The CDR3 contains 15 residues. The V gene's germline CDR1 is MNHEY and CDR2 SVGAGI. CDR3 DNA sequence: TGTGCCAGCAGTTACTCCAATCTCGGGGCCTACGAGCAGTACTTC. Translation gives CASSYSNLGAYEQYF.

The CDR3 sequence is CASSLRQGYTEAFF. In nucleotides, the CDR3 is TGTGCCAGCAGCTTAAGGCAGGGGTACACTGAAGCTTTCTTT. The gene calls are TRBV5-8 and TRBJ1-1; possibly TRBD1 for D (6 bases). The CDR3 totals 14 residues. Trimming pared 2 bases from V and 3 bases from J, leaving 11 bases between. Germline loops: CDR1 SGHTS, CDR2 YDEGEE. The full variable domain, with the rest looked up from reference TRBV5-8 and TRBJ1-1, is EAGVTQSPTHLIKTRGQQATLRCSPISGHTSVYWYQQALGLGLQFLLWYDEGEERNRGNFPPRFSGRQFPNYSSELNVNALELEDSALYLCASSLRQGYTEAFFGQGTRLTVV.

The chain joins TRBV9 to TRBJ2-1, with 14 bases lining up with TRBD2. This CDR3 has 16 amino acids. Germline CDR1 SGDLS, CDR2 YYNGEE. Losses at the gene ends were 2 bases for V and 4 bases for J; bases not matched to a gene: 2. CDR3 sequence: CASSVGLAGVYNEQFF. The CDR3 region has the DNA TGTGCCAGCAGCGTGGGACTAGCGGGGGTATACAATGAGCAGTTCTTC.

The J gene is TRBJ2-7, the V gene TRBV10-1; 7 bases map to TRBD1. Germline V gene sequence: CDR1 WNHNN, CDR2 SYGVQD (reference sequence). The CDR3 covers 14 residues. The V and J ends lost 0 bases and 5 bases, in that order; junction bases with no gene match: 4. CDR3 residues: CASSESQGSHEQYF. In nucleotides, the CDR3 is TGCGCCAGCAGTGAGTCACAGGGGTCCCACGAGCAGTACTTC.

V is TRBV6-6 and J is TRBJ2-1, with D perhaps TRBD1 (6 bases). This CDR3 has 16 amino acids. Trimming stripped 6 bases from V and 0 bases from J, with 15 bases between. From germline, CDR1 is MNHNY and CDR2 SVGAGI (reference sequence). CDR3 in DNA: TGTGCCAGCAGGCAGGGGCATCGAAGCTCCTACAATGAGCAGTTCTTC. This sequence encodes CASRQGHRSSYNEQFF.